This TCR beta chain appears in the sequencing data of a study of CD8 T cells in ankylosing spondylitis. Study-wide results and caveats: Existing reports had already noted some motif variants in reactive arthritis synovial fluid and blood. The disease-linked clones had a CD8+ phenotype and low blood frequencies. Apparently characteristic of ankylosing spondylitis blood was a TCR beta motif (about eight highly homologous variants). There was reportedly significant enrichment of clones that were disease-linked in matched ankylosing spondylitis synovial fluid.

Quantitative 5'-RACE with molecular barcodes generated TCR beta libraries. TCRdb analysed the 5' RACE reads with MiXCR anew, one entry per CDR3 protein. The table shows a few hundred thousand distinct CDR3 sequences, with about a fifth occurring only once. This clonotype showed up just a few times. Its target is not known. The sequenced material came from blood, either unsorted or a sorted T cell fraction (not recorded which). The clonotype originates from a male donor with ankylosing spondylitis.

This chain's CDR3 is CASNQGPFVQFF. CDR3 nucleotide sequence: TGTGCCAGCAATCAAGGCCCCTTTGTCCAGTTCTTC. The chain recombines TRBV28 with TRBJ2-1; D call uncertain. The CDR3 spans 12 residues. CDR1 and CDR2 (germline): MDHEN, SYDVKM. Trimming removed 7 bases at V and 13 bases at J, with 17 bases between.